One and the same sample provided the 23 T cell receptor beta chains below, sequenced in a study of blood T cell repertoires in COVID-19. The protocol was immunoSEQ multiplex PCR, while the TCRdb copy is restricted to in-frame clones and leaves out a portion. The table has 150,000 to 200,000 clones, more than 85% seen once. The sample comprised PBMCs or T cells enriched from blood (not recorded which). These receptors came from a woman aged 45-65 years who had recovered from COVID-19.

DNA of the CDR3: TGTGCCAGCAGCCCCGGGGCAGGGGATGAAAAACTGTTTTTT. Its protein product is CASSPGAGDEKLFF. V usage is TRBV7-9 and J usage is TRBJ1-4, with D perhaps matching TRBD1 (6 bases). Germline V gene sequence: CDR1 SEHNR, CDR2 FQNEAQ (reference sequence). CDR3 length equals 14 residues. The ends were cut back, 5 bases at V and 6 bases at J, with 13 bases in the middle.

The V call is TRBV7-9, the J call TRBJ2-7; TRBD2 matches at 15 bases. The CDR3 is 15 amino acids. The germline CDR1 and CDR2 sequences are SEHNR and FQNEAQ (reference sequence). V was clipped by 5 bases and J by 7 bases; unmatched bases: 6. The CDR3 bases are TGTGCCAGCAGCCACGGACTAGCGGGAGGGGGTGAGCAGTACTTC. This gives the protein CASSHGLAGGGEQYF.

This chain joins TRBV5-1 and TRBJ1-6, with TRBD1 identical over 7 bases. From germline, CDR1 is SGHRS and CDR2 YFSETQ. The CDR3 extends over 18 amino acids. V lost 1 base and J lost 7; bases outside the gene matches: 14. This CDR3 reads CASSLRPVGQERNSPLHF. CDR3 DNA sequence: TGCGCCAGCAGCTTGCGTCCGGTCGGACAGGAGAGGAATTCACCCCTCCACTTT.

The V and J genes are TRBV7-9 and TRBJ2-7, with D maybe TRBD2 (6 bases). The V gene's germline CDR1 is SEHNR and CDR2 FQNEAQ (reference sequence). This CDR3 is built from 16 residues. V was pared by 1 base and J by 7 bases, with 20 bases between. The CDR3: CASSLGGAGTDLEQYF. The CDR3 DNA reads TGTGCCAGCAGCTTAGGAGGGGCAGGGACTGACCTGGAGCAGTACTTC.

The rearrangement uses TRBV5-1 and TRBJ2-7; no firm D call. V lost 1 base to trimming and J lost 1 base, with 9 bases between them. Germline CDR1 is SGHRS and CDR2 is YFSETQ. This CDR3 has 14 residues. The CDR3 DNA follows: TGCGCCAGCAGCTTGATGCCCAGTTCCTACGAGCAGTACTTC. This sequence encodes CASSLMPSSYEQYF.

The CDR3 protein is CASSPLRQGGTEAFF. The CDR3, as DNA: TGTGCCAGCAGCCCCCTCCGTCAGGGGGGCACTGAAGCTTTCTTT. The chain carries TRBV3-1 (or the pseudogene TRBV3-2) and TRBJ1-1, with 7 bases fitting TRBD1. Germline V CDR1 and CDR2: LGHDT, YNNKEL (reference sequence). The CDR3 is 15 amino acids. The trim removed 4 bases at V and 4 bases at J, leaving 9 bases unmatched.

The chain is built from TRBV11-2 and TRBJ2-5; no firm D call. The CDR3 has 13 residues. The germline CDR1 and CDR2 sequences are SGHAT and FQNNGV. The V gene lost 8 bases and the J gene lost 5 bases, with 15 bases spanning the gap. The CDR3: CASGVGRRETQYF. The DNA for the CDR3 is TGTGCCAGCGGAGTTGGTCGTAGGGAGACCCAGTACTTC. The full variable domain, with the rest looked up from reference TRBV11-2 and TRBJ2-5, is EAGVAQSPRYKIIEKRQSVAFWCNPISGHATLYWYQQILGQGPKLLIQFQNNGVVDDSQLPKDRFSAERLKGVDSTLKIQPAKLEDSAVYLCASGVGRRETQYFGPGTRLLVL.

This CDR3 reads CASSQGAGGPSAKNIQYF. The CDR3 region has the DNA TGTGCCAGCAGCCAAGGAGCGGGAGGGCCCTCAGCCAAAAACATTCAGTACTTC. The V and J genes are TRBV3-1 (or the pseudogene TRBV3-2) and TRBJ2-4, with 10 nucleotides matching TRBD2. The ends lost 1 base at V and 0 bases at J; junction bases unmatched: 6. The CDR3 is made up of 18 amino acids. The germline V gene encodes CDR1 LGHDT and CDR2 YNNKEL (reference sequence).

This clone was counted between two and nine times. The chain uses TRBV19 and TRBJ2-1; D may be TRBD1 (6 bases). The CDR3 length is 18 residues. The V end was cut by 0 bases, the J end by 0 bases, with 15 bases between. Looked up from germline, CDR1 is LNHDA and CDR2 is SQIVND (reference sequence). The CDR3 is CASSIDLTGPGSYNEQFF. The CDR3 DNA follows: TGTGCCAGTAGTATAGATCTGACAGGTCCTGGCTCCTACAATGAGCAGTTCTTC. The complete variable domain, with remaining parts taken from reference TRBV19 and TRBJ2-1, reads DGGITQSPKYLFRKEGQNVTLSCEQNLNHDAMYWYRQDPGQGLRLIYYSQIVNDFQKGDIAEGYSVSREKKESFPLTVTSAQKNPTAFYLCASSIDLTGPGSYNEQFFGPGTRLTVL.

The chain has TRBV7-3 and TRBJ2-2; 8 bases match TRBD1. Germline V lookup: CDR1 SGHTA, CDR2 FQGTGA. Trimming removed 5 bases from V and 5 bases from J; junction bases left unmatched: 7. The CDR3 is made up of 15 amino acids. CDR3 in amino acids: CASSRQGSGTGELFF. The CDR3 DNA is TGTGCCAGCAGCCGACAGGGGTCGGGGACCGGGGAGCTGTTTTTT.

As DNA, the CDR3 is TGTGCCAGCAGCATCCGTATCGGCGCGGGGGGTGTCGAGCAGTACTTC. Protein: CASSIRIGAGGVEQYF. This rearrangement joins TRBV4-2 to TRBJ2-7; 8 bases align to TRBD2. The CDR3 is 16 amino acids. Germline values: CDR1 LGHNA, CDR2 YNFKEQ. The trim removed 5 bases at V and 6 bases at J, leaving 15 bases unmatched.

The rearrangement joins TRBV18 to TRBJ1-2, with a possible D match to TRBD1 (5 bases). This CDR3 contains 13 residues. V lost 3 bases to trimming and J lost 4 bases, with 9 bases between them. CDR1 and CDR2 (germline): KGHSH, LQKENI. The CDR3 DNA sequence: TGTGCCAGCTCACCGGACAAGATCTATGGCTACACCTTC. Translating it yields CASSPDKIYGYTF.

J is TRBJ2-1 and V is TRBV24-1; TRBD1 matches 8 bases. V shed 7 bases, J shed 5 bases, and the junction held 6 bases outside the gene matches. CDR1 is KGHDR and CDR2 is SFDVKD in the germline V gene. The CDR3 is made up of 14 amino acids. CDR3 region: CATSPGGRNNEQFF. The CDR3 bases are TGTGCCACCAGCCCAGGGGGCCGCAACAATGAGCAGTTCTTC.

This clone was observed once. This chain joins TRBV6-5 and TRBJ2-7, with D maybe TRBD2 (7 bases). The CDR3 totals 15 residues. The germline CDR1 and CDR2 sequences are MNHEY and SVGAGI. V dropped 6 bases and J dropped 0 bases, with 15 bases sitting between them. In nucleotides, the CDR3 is TGTGCCAGCAGCAAAGGGGGGGCCAGCTCCTACGAGCAGTACTTC. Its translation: CASSKGGASSYEQYF.

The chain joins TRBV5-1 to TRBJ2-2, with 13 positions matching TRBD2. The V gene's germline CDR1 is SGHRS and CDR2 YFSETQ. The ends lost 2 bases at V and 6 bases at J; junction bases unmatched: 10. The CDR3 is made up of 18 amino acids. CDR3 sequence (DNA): TGCGCCAGCAGCTTCGGAGGACTAGCGGGAGCTATCGCCGGGGAGCTGTTTTTT. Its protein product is CASSFGGLAGAIAGELFF.

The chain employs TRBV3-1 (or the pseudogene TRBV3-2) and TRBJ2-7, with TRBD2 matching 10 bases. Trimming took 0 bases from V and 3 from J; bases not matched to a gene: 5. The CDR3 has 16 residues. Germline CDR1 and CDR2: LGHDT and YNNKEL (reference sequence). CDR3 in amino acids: CASSQDVSGRVYEQYF. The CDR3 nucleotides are TGTGCCAGCAGCCAAGATGTCAGCGGGAGGGTCTACGAGCAGTACTTC.

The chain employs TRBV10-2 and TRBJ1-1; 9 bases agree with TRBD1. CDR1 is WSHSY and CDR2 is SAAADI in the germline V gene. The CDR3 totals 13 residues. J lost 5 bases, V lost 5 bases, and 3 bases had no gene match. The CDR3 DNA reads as TGCGCCAGCAGTCGCGGGACAGGGACTGAAGCTTTCTTT. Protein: CASSRGTGTEAFF.

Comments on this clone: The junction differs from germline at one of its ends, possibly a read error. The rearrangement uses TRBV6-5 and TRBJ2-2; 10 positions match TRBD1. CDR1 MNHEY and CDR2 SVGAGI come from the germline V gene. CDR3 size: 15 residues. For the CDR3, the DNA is TGCACCACGGGAGCGGGACAGGGGTCAGTAGGGGAGCTGTTTTTT. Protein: CTTGAGQGSVGELFF.

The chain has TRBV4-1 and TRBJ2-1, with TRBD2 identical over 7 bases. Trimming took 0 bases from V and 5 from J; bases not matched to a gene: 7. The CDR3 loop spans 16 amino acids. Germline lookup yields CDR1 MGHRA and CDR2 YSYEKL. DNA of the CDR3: TGCGCCAGCAGCCAAGAGTGGGGAGGGGCCCACAATGAGCAGTTCTTC. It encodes CASSQEWGGAHNEQFF.

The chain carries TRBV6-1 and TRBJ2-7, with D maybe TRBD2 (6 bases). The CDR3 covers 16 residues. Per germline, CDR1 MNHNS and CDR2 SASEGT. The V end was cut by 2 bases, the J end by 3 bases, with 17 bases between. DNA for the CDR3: TGTGCCAGCAGTGAACGAGGCGCGGGAAACCGCTACGAGCAGTACTTC. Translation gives CASSERGAGNRYEQYF.

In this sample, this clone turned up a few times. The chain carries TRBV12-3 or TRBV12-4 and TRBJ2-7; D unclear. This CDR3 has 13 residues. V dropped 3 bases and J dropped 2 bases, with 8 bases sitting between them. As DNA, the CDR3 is TGTGCCAGCAGTTTTTTCACTACCTACGAGCAGTACTTC. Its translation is CASSFFTTYEQYF.

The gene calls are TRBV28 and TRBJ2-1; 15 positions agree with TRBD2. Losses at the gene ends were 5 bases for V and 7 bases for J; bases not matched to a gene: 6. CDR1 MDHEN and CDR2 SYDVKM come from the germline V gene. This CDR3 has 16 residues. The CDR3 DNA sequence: TGTGCCAGCAGTGAGCATGGACTAGCGGGAGGGAATGAGCAGTTCTTC. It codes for CASSEHGLAGGNEQFF.

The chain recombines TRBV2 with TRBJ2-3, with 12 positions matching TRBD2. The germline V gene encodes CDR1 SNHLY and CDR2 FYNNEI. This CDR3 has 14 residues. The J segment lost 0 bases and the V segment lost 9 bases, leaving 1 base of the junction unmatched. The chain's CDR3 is CARGTSGSTDTQYF. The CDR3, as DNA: TGTGCCAGAGGGACTAGCGGGAGCACAGATACGCAGTATTTT.